A single sample is the source of the 2 T cell receptor beta chains below, sequenced in a study of T cells in Graves' hyperthyroidism and ophthalmopathy. Regions amplified from RNA transcripts were the TCR beta CDR3 regions. Primed by the HTBI set, a first-round RT-PCR was run on the TCR CDR3. TCRdb redid the calling of the multiplex PCR reads with MiXCR, one entry per CDR3 protein. The repertoire holds hundreds of thousands of distinct CDR3 sequences, with about 20% as singletons. Sample: blood. These receptors originate from a middle-aged man with Graves' ophthalmopathy.

This clonotype came up many times. The chain links TRBV7-9 to TRBJ2-5; 13 bases are a match to TRBD2. CDR3 length: 16 amino acids. Germline V gene lookup returns CDR1 SEHNR and CDR2 FQNEAQ (reference sequence). After removal of 5 bases from V and 5 bases from J, the junction contained 8 bases not matched to a gene. In DNA form, the CDR3 reads TGTGCCAGCAGCCCCACTAGCGGGGGGGCCTTGGAGACCCAGTACTTC. Encoded protein: CASSPTSGGALETQYF.

This clonotype was recorded once. This could be a read error, since a much larger clone is one nucleotide away. The V call is TRBV30, the J call TRBJ1-1, with a tentative D call TRBD1 (5 bases). CDR3 size: 13 residues. Germline loops: CDR1 GTSNPN, CDR2 SVGIG (reference sequence). This CDR3 is CARSEGMNTEAFF. The DNA of the CDR3 is TGTGCCAGGAGTGAGGGGATGAACACTGAAGCTTTCTTT.